This passage covers 14 T cell receptor beta chains from one sample sequenced in a study of T cells in Graves' hyperthyroidism and ophthalmopathy. It was RNA transcripts that yielded the amplified TCR beta CDR3 regions. First-round RT-PCR targeting the TCR CDR3 was performed with the HTBI primer set. Each CDR3 protein is one row after TCRdb ran MiXCR on the multiplex PCR reads. The data hold around 520,000 distinct CDR3 sequences, with approximately 14% observed a single time. Sequencing was carried out using blood. These receptors were taken from a woman between 18 and 30 years old with Graves' hyperthyroidism.

This clonotype appeared a few times. J is TRBJ1-4 and V is TRBV9; TRBD1 might be the D (6 bases). V gave up 3 bases and J gave up 4 bases, with 16 bases separating them. Germline CDR1 reads SGDLS; CDR2 reads YYNGEE. CDR3 length: 16 amino acids. CDR3 sequence reads: CASSASTGTFNEKLFF. The DNA for the CDR3 is TGTGCCAGCAGCGCCTCAACCGGGACATTTAATGAAAAACTGTTTTTT.

On this clonotype: This clone may be a read error of a much larger clone one base away. V is TRBV12-3 or TRBV12-4 and J is TRBJ2-4; TRBD2 matches 9 bases. Trimming cost V 3 bases and J 11 bases; bases outside gene matches: 8. CDR3 length: 14 amino acids. The CDR3 coding sequence is TGTGCCAGCAGTTTCAGTAGCGGGAGAACCTTTCAGTACTTC. The encoded protein is CASSFSSGRTFQYF.

In its sample, this clonotype was seen many times. This chain uses TRBV13 with TRBJ1-2, with D unresolved. The CDR3 totals 15 residues. The germline CDR1 and CDR2 sequences are PRHDT and FYEKMQ (reference sequence). V was pared by 2 bases and J by 0 bases, with 10 bases between. The CDR3 loop is CASSLRATANYGYTF. CDR3 DNA sequence: TGTGCCAGCAGCTTACGAGCGACCGCTAACTATGGCTACACCTTC.

This clonotype has just a few counts. The genes are TRBV7-2 and TRBJ2-5; no reliable D call. Per germline, CDR1 SGHTA and CDR2 FQGNSA. The germline V and J ends were trimmed by 5 bases and 3 bases, with 10 bases remaining between them. CDR3 length: 13 amino acids. CDR3 amino acids: CASSTTPKETQYF. The CDR3 DNA reads TGTGCCAGCAGCACGACACCTAAAGAGACCCAGTACTTC.

The chain links TRBV12-3 or TRBV12-4 to TRBJ2-7; perhaps TRBD2 as D (6 bases). This CDR3 spans 14 amino acids. V lost 2 bases, J lost 2 bases, and 10 bases lay in between. CDR3 sequence: CASSLQEGPYEQYF. CDR3 sequence (DNA): TGTGCCAGCAGTTTACAGGAGGGCCCCTACGAGCAGTACTTC.

This clonotype was picked up many times. This sequence joins TRBV30 and TRBJ1-3; D is perhaps TRBD1 (5 bases). This CDR3 is 15 amino acids long. V was cut by 0 bases and J by 0 bases, with 9 bases left in between. CDR1 and CDR2 from the germline V gene are GTSNPN and SVGIG (reference sequence). For the CDR3, the DNA is TGTGCCTGGAGTGTAGCAGGGTTCTCTGGAAACACCATATATTTT. Translating it yields CAWSVAGFSGNTIYF.

This clonotype was detected only a few times. The chain has TRBV4-1 and TRBJ2-5; 8 bases match TRBD2. Germline CDR1 and CDR2: MGHRA and YSYEKL. The CDR3 is 15 residues long. V lost 7 bases, J lost 7 bases, and 14 bases stayed unmatched. CDR3: CASTSEISGMGTQYF. CDR3 DNA sequence: TGCGCCAGCACCTCTGAGATTAGCGGGATGGGGACCCAGTACTTC.

Only a few counts were recorded for this clonotype. The CDR3 nucleotides read TGCAGTGCACAGGACGGGTACGAGCAGTACTTC. Translating it yields CSAQDGYEQYF. The V and J genes are TRBV20-1 and TRBJ2-7, with D maybe TRBD1 (5 bases). V was trimmed by 6 bases and J by 4 bases, leaving 10 bases between them. This CDR3 is built from 11 residues. CDR1 and CDR2 (germline): DFQATT, SNEGSKA (reference sequence).

In the case of this clonotype: A read error may explain this, as a much larger clone is one base away. The chain uses TRBV5-1 and TRBJ2-7, with 8 bases matching TRBD2. TRBJ2-1 explains the end of the DNA better; the J call may be wrong. The length of the CDR3 is 16 residues. Germline V lookup: CDR1 SGHRS, CDR2 YFSETQ. The CDR3 sequence: CASSLAYGRETYEQFF. CDR3 coding DNA: TGCGCCAGCAGCTTGGCCTACGGGAGGGAAACCTACGAGCAGTTCTTC.

The chain joins TRBV5-5 to TRBJ1-2; a possible D gene is TRBD1 (6 bases). Germline CDR1 and CDR2: SGHKS and YYEKEE (reference sequence). This CDR3 has 15 amino acids. V shed 3 bases and J shed 3 bases, with 15 bases lying between them. The CDR3 region has the DNA TGTGCCAGCAGCTGGGGGGACACTCCTGACTATGGCTACACCTTC. It encodes CASSWGDTPDYGYTF.

This clonotype was recorded at least ten times. The V call is TRBV2, the J call TRBJ2-2, with a possible D match to TRBD2 (6 bases). V was shortened by 4 bases and J by 0 bases, with 9 bases between the two germline ends. The germline gives CDR1 SNHLY, CDR2 FYNNEI. The CDR3 loop spans 15 amino acids. CDR3 coding DNA: TGTGCCAGCAGTGTTAGCGGAACGAACACCGGGGAGCTGTTTTTT. It specifies CASSVSGTNTGELFF.

This clonotype was found many times. This chain links TRBV20-1 with TRBJ1-2; 10 nucleotides match TRBD1. The V gene end was trimmed by 0 bases and the J gene end by 8 bases; junction bases not matched to a gene: 9. The germline CDR1 and CDR2 sequences are DFQATT and SNEGSKA (reference sequence). The CDR3 runs to 15 residues. This CDR3 reads CSAREDRGGYGGYTF. The CDR3 coding sequence is TGCAGTGCTAGAGAGGACAGGGGGGGATATGGAGGCTACACCTTC.

This clonotype was seen repeatedly, ten times or more. V usage is TRBV19 and J usage is TRBJ2-1; 7 nucleotides align to TRBD1. V dropped 6 bases and J dropped 4; count of bases not matched to a gene: 9. Germline lookup yields CDR1 LNHDA and CDR2 SQIVND (reference sequence). This CDR3 has 15 amino acids. The CDR3 is CASSRPGQTYNEQFF. CDR3 nucleotide sequence: TGTGCCAGTAGCCGTCCGGGACAGACATACAATGAGCAGTTCTTC.

The gene calls are TRBV29-1 and TRBJ1-2; no clear D. The germline V gene encodes CDR1 SQVTM and CDR2 ANQGSEA. V lost 7 bases and J lost 1, with 13 bases in between. The CDR3 is 13 residues long. In nucleotides, the CDR3 is TGCAGCGCCCCGGGCGTGGGTAACTATGGCTACACCTTC. This translates into CSAPGVGNYGYTF.